The T cell receptor (beta chain) under discussion was sequenced for a study of T cells in Graves' hyperthyroidism and ophthalmopathy. Germline CDR1 is PRHDT and CDR2 is FYEKMQ (reference sequence). V trimming: 4 bases; J trimming: 3 bases; junction bases outside the gene matches: 9. This CDR3 has 16 residues. RNA transcripts yielded amplified TCR beta CDR3 regions. HTBI primers were used for first-round RT-PCR of the TCR CDR3. TCRdb analysed the multiplex PCR reads with MiXCR anew, one entry per CDR3 protein. Of nearly 750,000 distinct CDR3 sequences in the sample, over 35% were seen once. Exclusion criteria comprised uncontrolled infection, other autoimmune disease, pregnancy or lactation. Orbital computed tomography and thyroid ultrasound, together with serum TRAb and thyroxine and clinical symptoms, were used for diagnoses.

This receptor was obtained from a woman between 35 and 50 years old with Graves' hyperthyroidism. Sequenced input: blood. The chain carries TRBV13 and TRBJ2-7; 10 nucleotides match TRBD1. In DNA, the CDR3 is TGTGCCAGCAGCTCCCGACAGGGGGCGCGGAGCTACGAGCAGTACTTC. Its protein product is CASSSRQGARSYEQYF.